These 13 T cell receptor beta chains originate from one sample sequenced in a study of blood T cell repertoires in COVID-19. TCRdb's table, derived via immunoSEQ multiplex PCR, lists solely in-frame clones and lacks some. The sample carries under 350,000 clones, 75% to 90% recorded once. Sequencing was carried out using peripheral blood. Receptor source: a man aged 35 to 55 with acute or convalescent COVID-19.

This clone turned up a few times. The V gene is TRBV6-5, the J gene TRBJ2-1; TRBD2 is a possible D gene (6 bases). Between the trimmed V and J ends, which lost 0 bases and 5 bases, there was a span of 11 bases. This CDR3 spans 15 amino acids. Germline assignment: CDR1 MNHEY and CDR2 SVGAGI. The CDR3 here is CASSYSRGLDNEQFF. DNA for the CDR3: TGTGCCAGCAGTTACTCGCGGGGACTGGACAATGAGCAGTTCTTC.

The chain uses TRBV5-4 and TRBJ1-2; 10 bases fit TRBD1. The germline gives CDR1 SGHNT, CDR2 YYREEE (reference sequence). Losses at the gene ends were 4 bases for V and 5 bases for J; bases not matched to a gene: 5. CDR3 length equals 14 residues. The CDR3 bases are TGTGCCAGCAGCCGGACAGGGGGTAGATATGGCTACACCTTC. As protein: CASSRTGGRYGYTF.

V usage is TRBV6-4 and J usage is TRBJ1-5; 10 bases fit TRBD1. Germline values: CDR1 MRHNA, CDR2 SNTAGT. The CDR3 consists of 15 residues. The V gene end was trimmed by 3 bases and the J gene end by 15 bases; junction bases not matched to a gene: 14. CDR3 sequence (DNA): TGTGCCAGCAGTGAGTTCCGGGACAGGGGCCCCGAGAGGCATTTT. The encoded protein is CASSEFRDRGPERHF.

This clone was found once. DNA of the CDR3: TGTGCCAGCTCACAGGGACAGCTAGAGACCCAGTACTTC. Its translation: CASSQGQLETQYF. This sequence joins TRBV18 and TRBJ2-5; 7 nucleotides align to TRBD1. V trimming: 4 bases; J trimming: 4 bases; junction bases outside the gene matches: 3. Germline assignment: CDR1 KGHSH and CDR2 LQKENI. The length of the CDR3 is 13 residues.

The J gene is TRBJ1-2, the V gene TRBV18, with 7 bases matching TRBD1. The length of the CDR3 is 15 residues. J lost 4 bases, V lost 2 bases, and 7 bases had no gene match. Germline values: CDR1 KGHSH, CDR2 LQKENI. CDR3 region: CASSPVQGGGYGYTF. CDR3 DNA sequence: TGTGCCAGCTCACCAGTGCAGGGGGGTGGCTATGGCTACACCTTC.

The chain couples TRBV6-5 to TRBJ1-6; weak D call: TRBD1 (5 bases). The germline V gene has CDR1 MNHEY and CDR2 SVGAGI. The CDR3 consists of 15 residues. V was shortened by 4 bases and J by 2 bases, with 9 bases between the two germline ends. CDR3 DNA sequence: TGTGCCAGCAGTTTGCAGGGTGCCTATAATTCACCCCTCCACTTT. Protein product: CASSLQGAYNSPLHF.

This clone was seen only a few times. This chain uses TRBV27 with TRBJ2-7, with 11 bases fitting TRBD1. Germline V gene data show CDR1 as MNHEY and CDR2 as SMNVEV (reference sequence). V lost 8 bases and J lost 6; bases outside the gene matches: 6. This CDR3 is 13 amino acids long. The chain's CDR3 is CASSADRGLEQYF. Written as DNA, the CDR3 is TGTGCCAGCTCCGCGGACAGGGGGCTCGAGCAGTACTTC.

The chain employs TRBV27 and TRBJ1-1; 12 bases align to TRBD1. Germline V lookup: CDR1 MNHEY, CDR2 SMNVEV (reference sequence). After removal of 6 bases from V and 8 bases from J, the junction contained 4 bases not matched to a gene. This CDR3 has 13 residues. For the CDR3, the DNA is TGTGCCAGCAGGGGACAGGGGGCAACCGAAGCTTTCTTT. Encoded protein: CASRGQGATEAFF.

The chain links TRBV19 to TRBJ2-7; D unclear. V dropped 1 base and J dropped 4 bases, with 8 bases sitting between them. The CDR3 runs 13 residues. CDR1 LNHDA and CDR2 SQIVND come from the germline V gene (reference sequence). The CDR3, as DNA: TGTGCCAGTAGTATAGGGCGACTTTACGAGCAGTACTTC. Its translation is CASSIGRLYEQYF.

The genes are TRBV5-1 and TRBJ1-2; tentative D call: TRBD1 (5 bases). The CDR3 has 13 amino acids. Germline CDR1 and CDR2: SGHRS and YFSETQ. Trimming removed 2 bases at V and 2 bases at J, with 7 bases between. CDR3 sequence: CASSLQENYGYTF. CDR3 DNA sequence: TGCGCCAGCAGCTTACAGGAAAACTATGGCTACACCTTC. Full variable domain (missing parts from reference TRBV5-1 and TRBJ1-2): KAGVTQTPRYLIKTRGQQVTLSCSPISGHRSVSWYQQTPGQGLQFLFEYFSETQRNKGNFPGRFSGRQFSNSRSEMNVSTLELGDSALYLCASSLQENYGYTFGSGTRLTVV.

The V call is TRBV5-1, the J call TRBJ1-3; no clear D. The CDR3 runs 15 residues. Germline lookup yields CDR1 SGHRS and CDR2 YFSETQ. Trimming took off 0 bases at V and 4 bases at J, with 11 bases between the two ends. The CDR3: CASSLGVPIGNTIYF. For the CDR3, the DNA is TGCGCCAGCAGCTTGGGAGTACCGATAGGAAACACCATATATTTT.

This sequence joins TRBV5-1 and TRBJ2-7; 8 nucleotides match TRBD1. The V segment lost 4 bases and the J segment 3 bases; nucleotides outside the gene matches: 9. Germline lookup yields CDR1 SGHRS and CDR2 YFSETQ. CDR3 length: 15 residues. The CDR3 region has the DNA TGCGCCAGCAGCGCCGGGACAGGAGCCCTCTACGAGCAGTACTTC. Amino acids: CASSAGTGALYEQYF.

The genes are TRBV28 and TRBJ1-3; D not resolved. This CDR3 contains 17 residues. CDR1 and CDR2 (germline): MDHEN, SYDVKM. The CDR3 region has the DNA TGTGCTACGGGCTATTCGGGGTTACTTTACTCTGGAAACACCATATATTTT. This gives the protein CATGYSGLLYSGNTIYF.